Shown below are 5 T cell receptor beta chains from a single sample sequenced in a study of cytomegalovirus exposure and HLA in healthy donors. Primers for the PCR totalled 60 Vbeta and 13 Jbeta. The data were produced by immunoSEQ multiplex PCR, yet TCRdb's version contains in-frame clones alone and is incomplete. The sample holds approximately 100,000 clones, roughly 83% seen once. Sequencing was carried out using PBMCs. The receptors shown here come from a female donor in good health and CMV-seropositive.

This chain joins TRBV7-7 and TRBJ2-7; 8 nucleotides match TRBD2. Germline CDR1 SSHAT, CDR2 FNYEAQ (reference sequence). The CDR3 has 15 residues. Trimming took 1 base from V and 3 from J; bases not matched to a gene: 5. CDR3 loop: CASSLGSGVGYEQYF. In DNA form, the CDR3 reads TGTGCCAGCAGCTTAGGTAGCGGGGTTGGCTACGAGCAGTACTTC. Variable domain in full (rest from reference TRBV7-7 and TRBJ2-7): GAGVSQSPRYKVTKRGQDVTLRCDPISSHATLYWYQQALGQGPEFLTYFNYEAQPDKSGLPSDRFSAERPEGSISTLTIQRTEQRDSAMYRCASSLGSGVGYEQYFGPGTRLTVT.

CDR3 DNA: TGTGCCAGCAGCCCTGGCTTCCCGTCGGGGTCCCAGTACTTC. Amino acids: CASSPGFPSGSQYF. The chain uses TRBV7-8 and TRBJ2-5; the D gene is possibly TRBD2 (5 bases). Germline V CDR1 and CDR2: SGHVS, FQNEAQ. Deletions cut 5 bases from V and 9 bases from J, with 19 bases between. This CDR3 has 14 amino acids.

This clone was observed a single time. The CDR3 sequence is CSVTRGSQETQYF. CDR3 sequence (DNA): TGCAGCGTTACCAGGGGATCCCAAGAGACCCAGTACTTC. This rearrangement joins TRBV29-1 to TRBJ2-5; D may be TRBD1 (6 bases). Germline CDR1 SQVTM, CDR2 ANQGSEA. The V end was cut by 5 bases, the J end by 1 base, with 11 bases between. This CDR3 is 13 amino acids long. Based on the CDR3 plus reference TRBV29-1 and TRBJ2-5, the full variable domain is SAVISQKPSRDICQRGTSLTIQCQVDSQVTMMFWYRQQPGQSLTLIATANQGSEATYESGFVIDKFPISRPNLTFSTLTVSNMSPEDSSIYLCSVTRGSQETQYFGPGTRLLVL.

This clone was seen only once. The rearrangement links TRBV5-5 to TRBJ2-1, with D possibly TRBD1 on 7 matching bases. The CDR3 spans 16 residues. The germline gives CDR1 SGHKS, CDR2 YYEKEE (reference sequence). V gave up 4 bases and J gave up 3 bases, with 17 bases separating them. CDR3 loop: CASSRGGQGGYNEQFF. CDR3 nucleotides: TGTGCCAGCAGCCGGGGAGGTCAGGGGGGCTACAATGAGCAGTTCTTC.

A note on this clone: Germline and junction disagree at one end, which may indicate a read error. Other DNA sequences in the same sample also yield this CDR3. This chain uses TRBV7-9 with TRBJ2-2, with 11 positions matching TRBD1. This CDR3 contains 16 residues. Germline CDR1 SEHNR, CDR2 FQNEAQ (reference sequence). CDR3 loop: CSSSPGQGATGGELFF. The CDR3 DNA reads TGTTCCAGCTCCCCCGGACAGGGGGCTACGGGCGGGGAGCTGTTTTTT.